Listed here are 19 T cell receptor beta chains from one sample, sequenced in a study of cytomegalovirus exposure and HLA in healthy donors (dated by TCRdb to the late 2010s). The method behind the library was the immunoSEQ multiplex PCR assay. The multiplex PCR relied on a mix of 60 forward primers for TCR Vbeta segments and 13 reverse primers for TCR Jbeta segments. TCRdb limited this immuneACCESS table to in-frame rearrangements with V and J called. A share of clones is missing; checked studies link under half to unresolved V genes, and the rest is unexplained. For this sample there are under 200,000 clones; 10% to 15% appear just once. Under 10% of the sample is held by the ten biggest clonotypes. The sequenced sample was PBMCs. All receptors come from a man aged 45-65 years in good health and CMV-seropositive.

The V gene is TRBV11-3, the J gene TRBJ2-2; possibly TRBD1 for D (6 bases). CDR1 is SGHNT, CDR2 YENEEA, per germline. V was trimmed by 5 bases and J by 5 bases, leaving 12 bases between them. The CDR3 has 14 residues. The CDR3 bases are TGTGCCAGCAGCCTCGGGACAACTACCGGGGAGCTGTTTTTT. Translation: CASSLGTTTGELFF.

This clone has only a few counts. The V call is TRBV10-1, the J call TRBJ1-5; TRBD1 agrees at 10 bases. The CDR3 is 14 amino acids. V was pared by 9 bases and J by 7 bases, with 9 bases of the junction left unmatched. CDR1 WNHNN and CDR2 SYGVQD come from the germline V gene (reference sequence). Written as DNA, the CDR3 is TGCGCCAGAAACCGGGACAGGGGTGCCCAGCCCCAGCATTTT. Protein: CARNRDRGAQPQHF.

The V gene is TRBV6-1, the J gene TRBJ1-1; D uncertain. This CDR3 has 11 amino acids. The germline V gene has CDR1 MNHNS and CDR2 SASEGT. V was shortened by 8 bases and J by 7 bases, with 11 bases between the two germline ends. In nucleotides, the CDR3 is TGTGCCAGCCTTCCTCTACTTGAAGCTTTCTTT. Translating gives CASLPLLEAFF.

This clone was detected only a few times. The genes are TRBV6-6 and TRBJ2-7; a weak D match, TRBD1 (6 bases). Between the trimmed V and J ends, which lost 2 bases and 6 bases, there was a span of 14 bases. The CDR3 consists of 14 residues. Per germline, CDR1 MNHNY and CDR2 SVGAGI (reference sequence). In DNA form, the CDR3 reads TGTGCCAGCAGTTACGCGGACAGAGCAGCCGAGCAGTACTTC. This codes for CASSYADRAAEQYF.

The chain links TRBV27 to TRBJ2-1; TRBD2 matches at 10 bases. Germline V gene lookup returns CDR1 MNHEY and CDR2 SMNVEV (reference sequence). V lost 2 bases to trimming and J lost 10 bases; unmatched junction nucleotides: 11. The length of the CDR3 is 16 residues. The CDR3 here is CASSLILAGGFLEQFF. The CDR3 coding sequence is TGTGCCAGCAGTTTAATTTTAGCGGGGGGATTTTTGGAGCAGTTCTTC.

This clone has more than one count but fewer than ten. The chain links TRBV5-4 to TRBJ1-1; the match to TRBD1 covers 8 bases. Per the germline V gene, CDR1 is SGHNT and CDR2 is YYREEE (reference sequence). This CDR3 comprises 16 residues. J was trimmed by 6 bases and V by 4 bases; bases with no gene match: 14. The CDR3, as DNA: TGTGCCAGCAGCACCTCGGACAGGGTGTGGGAGTCTGAAGCTTTCTTT. Translation: CASSTSDRVWESEAFF. Together with reference TRBV5-4 and TRBJ1-1, the CDR3 gives the full variable domain: ETGVTQSPTHLIKTRGQQVTLRCSSQSGHNTVSWYQQALGQGPQFIFQYYREEENGRGNFPPRFSGLQFPNYSSELNVNALELDDSALYLCASSTSDRVWESEAFFGQGTRLTVV.

This clone was counted only a few times. Compared with germline, one end of the junction differs, possibly owing to a read error. The J gene is TRBJ1-2, the V gene TRBV19; D unresolved. The length of the CDR3 is 13 residues. Germline V lookup: CDR1 LNHDA, CDR2 SQIVND (reference sequence). This chain's CDR3 is CTSSIGGNYGYTF. CDR3 sequence (DNA): TGTACCAGTAGTATCGGAGGGAACTATGGCTACACCTTC.

There are a few counts of this clone. The chain employs TRBV2 and TRBJ1-2; 8 nucleotides align to TRBD1. CDR1 is SNHLY and CDR2 is FYNNEI in the germline V gene. The trim removed 5 bases at V and 7 bases at J, leaving 12 bases unmatched. The CDR3 has 15 residues. Here the CDR3 reads CASSNLRTGPSGYTF. The CDR3 DNA is TGTGCCAGCAGTAACTTACGGACAGGGCCGAGTGGCTACACCTTC.

This clone was seen a handful of times. Its ends do not fully match the called genes, so a read error is possible. The chain recombines TRBV2 with TRBJ1-2; tentatively, D is TRBD1 (6 bases). The length of the CDR3 is 11 residues. Per germline, CDR1 SNHLY and CDR2 FYNNEI. The CDR3 loop reads CASSRRQAGYF. The CDR3 nucleotides are TGTGCCAGCAGTCGAAGACAGGCTGGGTACTTC. The entire variable domain, with the rest obtained from reference TRBV2 and TRBJ1-2, is as follows: EPEVTQTPSHQVTQMGQEVILRCVPISNHLYFYWYRQILGQKVEFLVSFYNNEISEKSEIFDDQFSVERPDGSNFTLKIRSTKLEDSAMYFCASSRRQAGYFGSGTRLTVV.

The V gene is TRBV15, the J gene TRBJ1-1, with 7 nucleotides matching TRBD1. CDR1 and CDR2 (germline): LNHNV, YYDKDF (reference sequence). Unmatched junction bases numbered 1, after V lost 3 bases and J lost 3 bases. This CDR3 spans 13 amino acids. CDR3 nucleotides: TGTGCCACCAGCAGCAGGGGGGACACTGAAGCTTTCTTT. Translated: CATSSRGDTEAFF.

This clone occurred a few times. The CDR3 here is CASSPGGPTNYGYTF. In nucleotides, the CDR3 is TGTGCCAGCAGTCCAGGGGGCCCCACTAACTATGGCTACACCTTC. V gene TRBV28 combines with J gene TRBJ1-2; TRBD1 agrees at 8 bases. Germline V gives CDR1 MDHEN, CDR2 SYDVKM. V dropped 5 bases and J dropped 0; count of bases not matched to a gene: 5. CDR3 size: 15 residues.

This clone has more than one count but fewer than ten. The chain combines TRBV29-1 with TRBJ1-1; D is unresolved. V was pared by 2 bases and J by 6 bases, with 22 bases between. The CDR3 contains 16 residues. CDR1 SQVTM and CDR2 ANQGSEA come from the germline V gene. CDR3 residues: CSVERRPAPSPAEAFF. Here the CDR3 DNA reads TGCAGCGTTGAAAGGAGACCAGCACCCTCCCCTGCTGAAGCTTTCTTT.

This clone was observed a handful of times. V usage is TRBV5-6 and J usage is TRBJ2-1, with TRBD1 identical over 9 bases. From germline, CDR1 is SGHDT and CDR2 YYEEEE. V shed 3 bases and J 8 bases; nucleotides not matched to a gene: 3. The CDR3 spans 13 residues. DNA for the CDR3: TGTGCCAGCAGCTCGACAGGGGGTCATGAGCAGTTCTTC. It is translated as CASSSTGGHEQFF.

The rearrangement joins TRBV7-2 to TRBJ1-5; TRBD1 matches 7 bases. V was clipped by 5 bases and J by 7 bases; unmatched bases: 5. The CDR3 runs to 13 residues. Germline V lookup: CDR1 SGHTA, CDR2 FQGNSA. The CDR3 protein is CASSTQGGQPQHF. The CDR3 coding sequence is TGTGCCAGCAGCACCCAGGGGGGCCAGCCCCAGCATTTT. The variable domain in full, with the rest retrieved from reference TRBV7-2 and TRBJ1-5, is GAGVSQSPSNKVTEKGKDVELRCDPISGHTALYWYRQSLGQGLEFLIYFQGNSAPDKSGLPSDRFSAERTGGSVSTLTIQRTQQEDSAVYLCASSTQGGQPQHFGDGTRLSIL.

The chain links TRBV6-5 to TRBJ1-3, with D perhaps matching TRBD1 (6 bases). With 1 base removed from V and 0 bases from J, the gap between germline ends came to 7 bases. The CDR3 is 15 residues long. Germline CDR1 MNHEY, CDR2 SVGAGI. CDR3: CASSYLGASGNTIYF. In DNA form, the CDR3 reads TGTGCCAGCAGTTACTTGGGGGCCTCTGGAAACACCATATATTTT.

There are a few counts of this clone. The chain has TRBV5-6 and TRBJ2-5; TRBD1 matches 8 bases. V trimming: 3 bases; J trimming: 5 bases; junction bases outside the gene matches: 0. Germline CDR1 reads SGHDT; CDR2 reads YYEEEE. The length of the CDR3 is 12 residues. The CDR3 here is CASSWTGETQYF. The CDR3 DNA follows: TGTGCCAGCAGCTGGACAGGGGAGACCCAGTACTTC. The whole variable domain, filled in from reference TRBV5-6 and TRBJ2-5, reads DAGVTQSPTHLIKTRGQQVTLRCSPKSGHDTVSWYQQALGQGPQFIFQYYEEEERQRGNFPDRFSGHQFPNYSSELNVNALLLGDSALYLCASSWTGETQYFGPGTRLLVL.

This chain connects TRBV19 to TRBJ2-7; D not certain. V dropped 7 bases and J dropped 6 bases, with 16 bases sitting between them. The CDR3 extends over 13 amino acids. Germline V lookup: CDR1 LNHDA, CDR2 SQIVND (reference sequence). The CDR3 sequence: CASKRTDAAEQYF. CDR3 DNA: TGTGCCAGTAAGAGAACAGACGCCGCCGAGCAGTACTTC.

This clone was counted a few times. The conserved phenylalanine or tryptophan normally closing the CDR3 is absent here, so this likely arose from a read error. The genes are TRBV4-1 and TRBJ1-1, with a possible D match to TRBD1 (5 bases). This CDR3 region has 16 residues. Germline CDR1 MGHRA, CDR2 YSYEKL. The CDR3 sequence: CDSSQEMGQLKTEAFL. The CDR3, as DNA: TGCGACAGCAGCCAAGAGATGGGGCAGCTGAAAACTGAAGCTTTCTTG.

This clone was picked up a small number of times. V gene TRBV9 combines with J gene TRBJ1-2; D ambiguous. Germline V gives CDR1 SGDLS, CDR2 YYNGEE. This CDR3 has 14 amino acids. The V end was cut by 4 bases, the J end by 7 bases, with 17 bases between. The CDR3 DNA is TGTGCCAGCAGCTCCCAACCTTCGACAACTGGCTACACCTTC. This sequence encodes CASSSQPSTTGYTF.